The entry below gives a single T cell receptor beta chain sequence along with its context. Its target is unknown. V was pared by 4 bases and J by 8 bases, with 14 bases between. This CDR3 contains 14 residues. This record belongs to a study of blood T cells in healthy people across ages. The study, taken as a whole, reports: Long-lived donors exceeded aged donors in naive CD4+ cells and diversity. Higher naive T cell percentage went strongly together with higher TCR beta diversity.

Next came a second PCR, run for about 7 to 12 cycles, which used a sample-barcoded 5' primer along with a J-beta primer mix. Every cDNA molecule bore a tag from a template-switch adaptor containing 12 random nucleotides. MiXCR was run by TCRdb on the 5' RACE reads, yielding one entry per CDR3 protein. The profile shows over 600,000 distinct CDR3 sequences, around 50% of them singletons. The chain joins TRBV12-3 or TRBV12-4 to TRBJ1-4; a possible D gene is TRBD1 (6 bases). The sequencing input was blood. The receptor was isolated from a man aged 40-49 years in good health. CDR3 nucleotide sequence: TGTGCCAGCAGTTGGGGGCCCGGGGAAGAAAAACTGTTTTTT. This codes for CASSWGPGEEKLFF.